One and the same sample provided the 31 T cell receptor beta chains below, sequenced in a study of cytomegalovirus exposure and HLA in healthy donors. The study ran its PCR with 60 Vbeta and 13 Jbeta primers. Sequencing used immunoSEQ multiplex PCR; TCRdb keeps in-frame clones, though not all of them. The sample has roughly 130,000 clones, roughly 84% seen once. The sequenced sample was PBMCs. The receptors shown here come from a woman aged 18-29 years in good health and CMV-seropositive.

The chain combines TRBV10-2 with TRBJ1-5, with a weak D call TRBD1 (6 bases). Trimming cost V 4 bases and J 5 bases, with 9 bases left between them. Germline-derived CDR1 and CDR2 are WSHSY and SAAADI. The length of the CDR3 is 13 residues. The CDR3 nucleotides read TGCGCCAGCAGTGTGGACAGAGATCAGCCCCAGCATTTT. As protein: CASSVDRDQPQHF.

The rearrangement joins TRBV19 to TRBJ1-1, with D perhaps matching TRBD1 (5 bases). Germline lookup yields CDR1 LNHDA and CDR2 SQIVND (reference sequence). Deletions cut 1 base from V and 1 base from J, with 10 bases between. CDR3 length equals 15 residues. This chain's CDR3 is CASSIGAQANTEAFF. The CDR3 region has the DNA TGTGCCAGTAGTATAGGGGCACAGGCGAACACTGAAGCTTTCTTT.

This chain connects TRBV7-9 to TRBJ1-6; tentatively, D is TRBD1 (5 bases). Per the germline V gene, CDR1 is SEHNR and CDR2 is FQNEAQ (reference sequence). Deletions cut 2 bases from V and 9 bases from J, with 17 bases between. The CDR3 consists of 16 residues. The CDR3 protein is CASSLYEDIRVSPLHF. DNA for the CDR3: TGTGCCAGCAGCTTATATGAGGACATTAGGGTTTCACCCCTCCACTTT.

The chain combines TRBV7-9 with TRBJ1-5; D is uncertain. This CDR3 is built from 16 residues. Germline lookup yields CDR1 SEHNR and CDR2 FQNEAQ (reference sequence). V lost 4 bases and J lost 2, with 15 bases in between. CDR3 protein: CASSSIYSSGNQPQHF. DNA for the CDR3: TGTGCCAGCAGCTCCATTTACAGTTCGGGCAATCAGCCCCAGCATTTT.

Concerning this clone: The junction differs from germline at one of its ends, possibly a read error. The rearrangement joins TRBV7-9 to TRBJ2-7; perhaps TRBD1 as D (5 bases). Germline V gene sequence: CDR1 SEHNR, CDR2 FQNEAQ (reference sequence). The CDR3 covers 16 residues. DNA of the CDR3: TGTTCCAGCAGCCTGGAAGGGGCGACGCATTCCTACGAGCAGTACTTC. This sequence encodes CSSSLEGATHSYEQYF.

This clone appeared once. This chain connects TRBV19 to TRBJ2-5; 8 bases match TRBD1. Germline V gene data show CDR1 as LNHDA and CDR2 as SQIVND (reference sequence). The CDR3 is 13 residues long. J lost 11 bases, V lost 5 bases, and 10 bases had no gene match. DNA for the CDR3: TGTGCCAGTAGTTCAGGGGGCGGAAGGGAGCAGTACTTC. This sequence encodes CASSSGGGREQYF. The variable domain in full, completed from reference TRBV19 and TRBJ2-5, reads DGGITQSPKYLFRKEGQNVTLSCEQNLNHDAMYWYRQDPGQGLRLIYYSQIVNDFQKGDIAEGYSVSREKKESFPLTVTSAQKNPTAFYLCASSSGGGREQYFGPGTRLLVL.

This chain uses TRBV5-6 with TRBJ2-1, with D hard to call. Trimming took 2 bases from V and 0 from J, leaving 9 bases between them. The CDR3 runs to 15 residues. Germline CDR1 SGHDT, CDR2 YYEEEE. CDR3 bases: TGTGCCAGCAGCTTCGTTCCGAGCTCCTACAATGAGCAGTTCTTC. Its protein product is CASSFVPSSYNEQFF.

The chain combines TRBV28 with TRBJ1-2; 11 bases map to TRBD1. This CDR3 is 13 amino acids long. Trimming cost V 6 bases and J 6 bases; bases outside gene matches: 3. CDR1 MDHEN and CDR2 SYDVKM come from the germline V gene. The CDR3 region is CASSPDRGHGYTF. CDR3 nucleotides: TGTGCCAGCAGCCCGGACAGGGGGCATGGCTACACCTTC.

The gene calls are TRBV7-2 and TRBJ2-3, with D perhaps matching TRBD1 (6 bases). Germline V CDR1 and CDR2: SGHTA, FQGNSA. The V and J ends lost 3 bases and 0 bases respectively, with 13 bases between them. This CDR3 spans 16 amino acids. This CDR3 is CASSFQGISSTDTQYF. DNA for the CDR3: TGTGCCAGCAGCTTCCAGGGGATCTCTAGCACAGATACGCAGTATTTT.

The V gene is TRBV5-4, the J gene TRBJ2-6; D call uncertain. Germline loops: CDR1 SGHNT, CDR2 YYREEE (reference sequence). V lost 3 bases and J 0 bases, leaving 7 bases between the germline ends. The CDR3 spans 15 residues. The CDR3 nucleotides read TGTGCCAGCAGCTCCGTGTACTCTGGGGCCAACGTCCTGACTTTC. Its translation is CASSSVYSGANVLTF.

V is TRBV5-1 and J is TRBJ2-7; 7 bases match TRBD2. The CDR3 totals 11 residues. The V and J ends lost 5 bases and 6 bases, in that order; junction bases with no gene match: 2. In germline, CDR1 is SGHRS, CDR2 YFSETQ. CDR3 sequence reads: CASSSGGEQYF. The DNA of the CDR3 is TGCGCCAGCAGTTCGGGAGGCGAGCAGTACTTC. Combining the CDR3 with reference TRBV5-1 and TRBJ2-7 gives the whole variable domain KAGVTQTPRYLIKTRGQQVTLSCSPISGHRSVSWYQQTPGQGLQFLFEYFSETQRNKGNFPGRFSGRQFSNSRSEMNVSTLELGDSALYLCASSSGGEQYFGPGTRLTVT.

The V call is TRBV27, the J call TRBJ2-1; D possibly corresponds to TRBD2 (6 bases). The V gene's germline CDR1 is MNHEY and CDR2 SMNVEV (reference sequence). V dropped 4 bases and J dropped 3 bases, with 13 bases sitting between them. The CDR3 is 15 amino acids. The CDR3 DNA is TGTGCCAGCAGTTCAGTGCGGGACTTCTACAATGAGCAGTTCTTC. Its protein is CASSSVRDFYNEQFF.

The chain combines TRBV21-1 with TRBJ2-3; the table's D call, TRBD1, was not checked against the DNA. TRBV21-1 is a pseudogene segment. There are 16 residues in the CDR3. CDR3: CASSTTGTNCTDTQYF. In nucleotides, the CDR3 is TGTGCCAGCAGCACGACAGGGACGAACTGCACAGATACGCAGTATTTT.

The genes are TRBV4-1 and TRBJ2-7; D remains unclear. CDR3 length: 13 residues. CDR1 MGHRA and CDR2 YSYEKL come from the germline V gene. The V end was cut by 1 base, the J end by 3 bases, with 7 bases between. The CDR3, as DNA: TGCGCCAGCAGCCAAGGGGCACACTACGAGCAGTACTTC. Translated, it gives CASSQGAHYEQYF.

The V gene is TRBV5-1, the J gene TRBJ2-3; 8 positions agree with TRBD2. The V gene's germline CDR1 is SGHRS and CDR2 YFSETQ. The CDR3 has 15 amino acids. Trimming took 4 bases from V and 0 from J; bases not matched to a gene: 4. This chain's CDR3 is CASSLSGVSTDTQYF. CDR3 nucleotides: TGCGCCAGCAGCCTTAGCGGGGTGAGCACAGATACGCAGTATTTT. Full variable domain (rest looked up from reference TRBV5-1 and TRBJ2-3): KAGVTQTPRYLIKTRGQQVTLSCSPISGHRSVSWYQQTPGQGLQFLFEYFSETQRNKGNFPGRFSGRQFSNSRSEMNVSTLELGDSALYLCASSLSGVSTDTQYFGPGTRLTVL.

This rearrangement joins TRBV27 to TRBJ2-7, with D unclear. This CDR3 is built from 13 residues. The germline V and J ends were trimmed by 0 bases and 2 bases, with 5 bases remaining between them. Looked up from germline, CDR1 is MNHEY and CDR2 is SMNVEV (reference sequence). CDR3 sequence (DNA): TGTGCCAGCAGTTTATCTATAACCTACGAGCAGTACTTC. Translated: CASSLSITYEQYF.

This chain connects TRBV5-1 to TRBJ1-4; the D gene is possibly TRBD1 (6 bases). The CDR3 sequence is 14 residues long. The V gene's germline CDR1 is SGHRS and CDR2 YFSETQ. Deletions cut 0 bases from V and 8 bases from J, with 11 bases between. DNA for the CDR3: TGCGCCAGCAGCTTGGACAGGGCTCGAGAAAAACTGTTTTTT. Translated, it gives CASSLDRAREKLFF.

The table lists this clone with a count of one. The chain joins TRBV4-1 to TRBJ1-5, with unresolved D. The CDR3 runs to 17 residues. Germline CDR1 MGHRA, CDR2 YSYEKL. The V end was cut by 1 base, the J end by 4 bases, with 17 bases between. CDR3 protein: CASSQVRAGVRNQPQHF. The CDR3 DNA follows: TGCGCCAGCAGCCAAGTTAGGGCGGGCGTTAGAAATCAGCCCCAGCATTTT.

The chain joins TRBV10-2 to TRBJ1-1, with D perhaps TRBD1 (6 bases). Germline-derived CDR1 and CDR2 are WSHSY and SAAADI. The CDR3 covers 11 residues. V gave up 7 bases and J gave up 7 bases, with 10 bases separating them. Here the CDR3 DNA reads TGCGCCAGCACCGGGACAAGTGAAGCTTTCTTT. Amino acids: CASTGTSEAFF.

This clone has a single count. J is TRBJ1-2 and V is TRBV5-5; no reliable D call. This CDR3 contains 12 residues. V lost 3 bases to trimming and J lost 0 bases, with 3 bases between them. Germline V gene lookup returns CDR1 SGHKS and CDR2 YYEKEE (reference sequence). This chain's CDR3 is CASSSSNYGYTF. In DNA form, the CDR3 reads TGTGCCAGCAGCTCTTCTAACTATGGCTACACCTTC.

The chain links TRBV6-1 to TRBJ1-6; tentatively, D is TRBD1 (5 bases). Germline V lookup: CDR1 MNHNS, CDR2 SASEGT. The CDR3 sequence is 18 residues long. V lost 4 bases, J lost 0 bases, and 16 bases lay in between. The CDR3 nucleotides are TGTGCCAGCAGTGGATTACAGGCGCAAAGCTCCTATAATTCACCCCTCCACTTT. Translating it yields CASSGLQAQSSYNSPLHF.

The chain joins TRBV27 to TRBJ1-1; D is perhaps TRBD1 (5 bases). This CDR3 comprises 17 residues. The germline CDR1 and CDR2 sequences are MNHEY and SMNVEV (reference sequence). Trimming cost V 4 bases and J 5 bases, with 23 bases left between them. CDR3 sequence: CASSSQTLQGSETEAFF. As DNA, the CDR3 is TGTGCCAGCAGTTCTCAGACACTGCAGGGATCGGAAACTGAAGCTTTCTTT.

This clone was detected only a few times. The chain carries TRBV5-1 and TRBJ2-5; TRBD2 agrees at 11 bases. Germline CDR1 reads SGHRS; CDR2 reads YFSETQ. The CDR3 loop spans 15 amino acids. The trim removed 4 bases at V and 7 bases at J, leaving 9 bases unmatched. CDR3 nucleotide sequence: TGCGCCAGCAGCGGGGCCGGGACTAGCGGTTGGACCCAGTACTTC. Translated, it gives CASSGAGTSGWTQYF.

The CDR3 region is CASSERDTSYEQYF. The CDR3, as DNA: TGTGCCAGCAGTGAAAGGGACACCAGCTACGAGCAGTACTTC. V usage is TRBV25-1 and J usage is TRBJ2-5; tentatively, D is TRBD1 (6 bases). The J call may be wrong; the DNA end is better matched by TRBJ2-7. The CDR3 has 14 residues. The V gene's germline CDR1 is MGHDK and CDR2 SYGVNS.

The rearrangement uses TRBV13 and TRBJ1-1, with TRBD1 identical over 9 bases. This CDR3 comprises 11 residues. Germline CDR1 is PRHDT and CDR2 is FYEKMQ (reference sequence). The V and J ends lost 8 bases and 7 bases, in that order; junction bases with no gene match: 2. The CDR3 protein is CASLDRGEAFF. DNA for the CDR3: TGTGCCAGCTTGGACAGGGGTGAAGCTTTCTTT.

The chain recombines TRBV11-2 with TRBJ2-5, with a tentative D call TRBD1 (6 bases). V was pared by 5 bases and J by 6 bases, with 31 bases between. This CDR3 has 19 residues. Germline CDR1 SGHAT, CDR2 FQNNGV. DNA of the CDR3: TGTGCCAGCAGCACTGCTCCCAACAGGGTCGCTAAACTGGCACAGACCCAGTACTTC. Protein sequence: CASSTAPNRVAKLAQTQYF.

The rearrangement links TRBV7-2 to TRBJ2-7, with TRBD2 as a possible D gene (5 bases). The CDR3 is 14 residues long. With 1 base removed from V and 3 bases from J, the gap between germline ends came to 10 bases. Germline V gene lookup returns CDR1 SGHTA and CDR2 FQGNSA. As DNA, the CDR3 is TGTGCCAGCAGCTTAGGAGGGTCCGTCTACGAGCAGTACTTC. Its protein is CASSLGGSVYEQYF.

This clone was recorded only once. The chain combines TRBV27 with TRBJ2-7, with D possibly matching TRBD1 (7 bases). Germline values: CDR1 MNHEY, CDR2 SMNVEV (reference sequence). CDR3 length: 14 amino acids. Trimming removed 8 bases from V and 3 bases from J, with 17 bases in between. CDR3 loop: CASARGDGYYEQYF. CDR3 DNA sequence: TGTGCCAGCGCCAGGGGGGACGGCTACTACGAGCAGTACTTC.

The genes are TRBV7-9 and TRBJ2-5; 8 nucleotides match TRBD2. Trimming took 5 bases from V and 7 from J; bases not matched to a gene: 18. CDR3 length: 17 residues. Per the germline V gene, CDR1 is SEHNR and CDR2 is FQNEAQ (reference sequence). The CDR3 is CASSLMLGLDAEGTQYF. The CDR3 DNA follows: TGTGCCAGCAGCCTGATGCTGGGACTAGACGCCGAGGGGACCCAGTACTTC.

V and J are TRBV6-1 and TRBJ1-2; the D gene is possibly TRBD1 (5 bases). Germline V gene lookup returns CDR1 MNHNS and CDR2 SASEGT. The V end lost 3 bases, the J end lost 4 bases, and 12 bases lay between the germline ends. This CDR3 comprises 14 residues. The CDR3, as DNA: TGTGCCAGCAGTGAGGGGCAGGAACCCTATGGCTACACCTTC. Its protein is CASSEGQEPYGYTF.

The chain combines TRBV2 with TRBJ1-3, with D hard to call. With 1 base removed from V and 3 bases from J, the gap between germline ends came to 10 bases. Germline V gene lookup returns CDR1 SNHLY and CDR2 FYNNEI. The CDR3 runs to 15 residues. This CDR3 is CASSEGLARGNTIYF. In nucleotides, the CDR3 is TGTGCCAGCAGTGAAGGGCTCGCCCGTGGAAACACCATATATTTT. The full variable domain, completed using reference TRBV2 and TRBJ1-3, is EPEVTQTPSHQVTQMGQEVILRCVPISNHLYFYWYRQILGQKVEFLVSFYNNEISEKSEIFDDQFSVERPDGSNFTLKIRSTKLEDSAMYFCASSEGLARGNTIYFGEGSWLTVV.